This T cell receptor (beta chain) comes out of a study of T cells in Graves' hyperthyroidism and ophthalmopathy (dated by TCRdb to between 2018 and 2021). For context, the study as a whole: Peripheral blood was collected at initial diagnosis, before any treatment. A discovery cohort of roughly 96 patients, about 44 with Graves' ophthalmopathy and approximately 57 with stable Graves' hyperthyroidism, was used to find distinguishing TCR V-J signatures. An independent validation cohort of 18 to 20 hyperthyroidism patients and about 15 patients who later progressed to ophthalmopathy tested prospective prediction of ophthalmopathy. For training and testing, the 100 or so patients in the discovery cohort were randomly divided in a 7:3 ratio. In several Graves' hyperthyroidism patients, the study also compared T-cell repertoires from thyroid tissue with T-cell repertoires from blood. After blood sampling, hyperthyroidism patients were treated with methimazole at a starting dose of 30 mg daily, and ophthalmopathy patients were treated with high-dose intravenous methylprednisolone. According to the paper, TCR Vbeta CDR3 sequencing was carried out on about 140 peripheral blood samples, which came from under 50 ophthalmopathy, under 85 hyperthyroidism and about 17 progressor patients. Summary of the overall study and its limitations: In validation, progression to ophthalmopathy was predicted by the model with 70% to 71% sensitivity and roughly 72% specificity, a median of approximately 6.5 months before onset. In cross-validation, a model built on a 13 V-J signature told ophthalmopathy apart from stable hyperthyroidism with over 85% sensitivity and approximately 81% specificity, and in testing the same model reached 80%/75%. Sample size was not statistically predetermined, and blinding of investigators to group allocation was not performed. Most expanded thyroid clonotypes (frequency above 0.001) were also detected in blood, suggesting blood repertoires may reflect thyroid immune responses.

Amplification of TCR beta CDR3 regions was carried out from RNA transcripts. The first round of RT-PCR for the TCR CDR3 was performed with the HTBI primer set and the Qiagen OneStep RT-PCR kit. The libraries were constructed in a second round of multiplex PCR and then size-selected and purified. The libraries were sequenced on an Illumina HiSeq2000 using paired-end 100 bp reads. The study's processing was this. SOAPnuke was used to process the raw data, throwing out any read that contained adapters or uncalled bases, had a mean Phred below 15, or lacked an exact constant-primer or identifier match. COPE v1.2.5 was used to merge the high-quality paired reads, and each unique nucleotide sequence was defined as a clonotype. MiTCR v1.1 was used to align clonotypes to the IMGT TRBV, TRBD and TRBJ reference segments. Only V-J combinations with frequency above 0.0001, covering approximately 99% of repertoires, were analysed. A TCS score was defined as the ratio of F50 (clonal expansion) to E x V (chaos), with BLOSUM62-based TCRdist applied between CDR3 peptides within each V-J. Welch's t-statistics and random forest reduced some 510 V-J features to roughly 13, which were used in a naive Bayes classifier (R e1071). TCRdb's own reprocessing of the public reads used fastp at Q25 and MiXCR and kept productive beta chains. Merged by CDR3 protein, the rows form single entries marked with the most common genes and DNA. TCRdb's processing, not the authors' own work, is the source of the V and J calls. The sample table lists 350,000 to 450,000 distinct CDR3 sequences, roughly 13% of them with a count of one. The ten biggest clones cover 25% to 30% of the sample.

This clonotype was counted a few times. Its antigen has not been determined. No qualities accompany the bases; no much larger clone lies one base away. Trimming removed 0 bases from V and 0 bases from J, leaving 9 bases between the germline ends. CDR1 and CDR2 are read off the germline V gene (reference sequence) as MNHNY and SVGAGI. From its cysteine to its phenylalanine, the CDR3 spans 16 amino acids. Of the read, only the CDR3 DNA is kept; its 48 bases are in frame from base 1. Moderately to severely active disease, a Clinical Activity Score of at least 3, a NOSPECS grade of at least 4, and a duration under 3 months were present in ophthalmopathy patients. Patients with uncontrolled infections, other autoimmune diseases, pregnancy or lactation were excluded. Diagnoses were based on clinical symptoms, serum thyroxine and TRAb, thyroid ultrasound and orbital computed tomography. PBMCs were isolated from approximately 10 ml of fresh peripheral blood by Ficoll-Paque density gradient centrifugation. Total RNA was extracted with Trizol reagent, and quality was checked on an Agilent 2100 Bioanalyzer.

This TCR came from a man aged 50 to 59 with Graves' ophthalmopathy. The rearranged segments are TRBV6-6 and TRBJ2-1, and the D gene may be TRBD2, 5 bases matching. Sequencing input: blood. The CDR3 in this case is CASSYSGVSSYNEQFF. The DNA reads TGTGCCAGCAGTTACTCCGGGGTGAGCTCCTACAATGAGCAGTTCTTC.